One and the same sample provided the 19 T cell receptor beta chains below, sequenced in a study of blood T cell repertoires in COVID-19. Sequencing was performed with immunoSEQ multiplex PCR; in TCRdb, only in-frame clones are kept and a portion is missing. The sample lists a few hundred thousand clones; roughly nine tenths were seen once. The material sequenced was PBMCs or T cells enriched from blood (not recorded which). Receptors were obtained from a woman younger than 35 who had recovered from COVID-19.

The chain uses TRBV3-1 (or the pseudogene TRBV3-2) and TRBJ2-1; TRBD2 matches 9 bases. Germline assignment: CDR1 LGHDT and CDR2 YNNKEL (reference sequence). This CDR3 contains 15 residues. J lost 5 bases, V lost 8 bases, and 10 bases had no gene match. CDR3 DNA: TGTGCCAGCTGGGCTAGCGGGACTCTTAACAATGAGCAGTTCTTC. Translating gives CASWASGTLNNEQFF.

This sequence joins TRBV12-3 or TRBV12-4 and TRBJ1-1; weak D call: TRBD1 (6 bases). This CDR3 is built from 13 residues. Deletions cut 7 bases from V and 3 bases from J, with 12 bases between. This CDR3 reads CASTERGHTEAFF. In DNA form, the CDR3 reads TGTGCCAGCACTGAGCGGGGGCACACTGAAGCTTTCTTT.

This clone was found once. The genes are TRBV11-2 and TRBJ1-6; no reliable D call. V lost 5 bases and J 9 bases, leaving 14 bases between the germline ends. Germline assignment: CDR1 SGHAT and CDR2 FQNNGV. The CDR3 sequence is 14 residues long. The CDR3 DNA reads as TGTGCCAGCAGCGCCTTTGAGTCGGGTTCACCCCTCCACTTT. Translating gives CASSAFESGSPLHF.

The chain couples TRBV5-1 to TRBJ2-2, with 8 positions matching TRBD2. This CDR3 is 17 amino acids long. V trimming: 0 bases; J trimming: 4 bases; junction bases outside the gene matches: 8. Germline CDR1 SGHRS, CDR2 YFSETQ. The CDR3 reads CASSLGTLAVLTGELFF. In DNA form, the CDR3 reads TGCGCCAGCAGCTTGGGTACACTAGCGGTTCTCACCGGGGAGCTGTTTTTT.

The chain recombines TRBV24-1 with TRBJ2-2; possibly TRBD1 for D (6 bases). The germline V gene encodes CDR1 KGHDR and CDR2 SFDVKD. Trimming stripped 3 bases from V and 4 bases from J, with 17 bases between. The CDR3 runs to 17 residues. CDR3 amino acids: CATSDDRDILGTGELFF. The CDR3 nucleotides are TGTGCCACCAGTGATGACCGGGACATCCTAGGCACCGGGGAGCTGTTTTTT.

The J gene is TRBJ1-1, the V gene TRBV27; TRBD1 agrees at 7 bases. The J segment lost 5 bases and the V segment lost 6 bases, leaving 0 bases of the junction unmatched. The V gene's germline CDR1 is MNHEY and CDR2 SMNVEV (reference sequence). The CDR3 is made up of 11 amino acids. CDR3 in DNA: TGTGCCAGCAGGACAGGGACTGAAGCTTTCTTT. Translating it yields CASRTGTEAFF.

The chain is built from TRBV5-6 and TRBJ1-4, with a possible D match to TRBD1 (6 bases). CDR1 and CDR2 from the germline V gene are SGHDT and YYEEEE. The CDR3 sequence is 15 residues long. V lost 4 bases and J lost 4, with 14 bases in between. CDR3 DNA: TGTGCCAGCAGCCCGACGACAGGTTATAATGAAAAACTGTTTTTT. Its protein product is CASSPTTGYNEKLFF.

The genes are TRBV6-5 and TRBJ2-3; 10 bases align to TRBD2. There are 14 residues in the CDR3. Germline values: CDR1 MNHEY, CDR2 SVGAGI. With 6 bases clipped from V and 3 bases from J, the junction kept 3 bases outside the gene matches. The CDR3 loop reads CASRPSGGTDTQYF. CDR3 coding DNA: TGTGCCAGCAGACCTAGCGGGGGAACAGATACGCAGTATTTT.

The CDR3: CASTLIRGTEAFF. In DNA form, the CDR3 reads TGTGCCAGCACATTAATTCGGGGCACTGAAGCTTTCTTT. The genes are TRBV7-9 and TRBJ1-1; D not certain. There are 13 residues in the CDR3. Per germline, CDR1 SEHNR and CDR2 FQNEAQ (reference sequence). Trimming removed 7 bases from V and 4 bases from J, with 13 bases in between.

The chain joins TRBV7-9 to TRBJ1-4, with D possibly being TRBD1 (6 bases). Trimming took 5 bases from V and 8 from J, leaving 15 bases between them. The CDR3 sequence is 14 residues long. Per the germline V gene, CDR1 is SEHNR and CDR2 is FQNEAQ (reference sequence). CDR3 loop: CASSTGFSGEKLFF. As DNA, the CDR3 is TGTGCCAGCAGCACAGGGTTTTCGGGAGAAAAACTGTTTTTT.

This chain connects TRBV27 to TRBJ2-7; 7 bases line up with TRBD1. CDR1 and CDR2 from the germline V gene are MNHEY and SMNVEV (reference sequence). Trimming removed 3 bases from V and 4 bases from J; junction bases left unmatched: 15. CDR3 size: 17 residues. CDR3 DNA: TGTGCCAGCAGTTTTACGTGGACAGGAATAGTTGGATACGAGCAGTACTTC. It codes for CASSFTWTGIVGYEQYF.

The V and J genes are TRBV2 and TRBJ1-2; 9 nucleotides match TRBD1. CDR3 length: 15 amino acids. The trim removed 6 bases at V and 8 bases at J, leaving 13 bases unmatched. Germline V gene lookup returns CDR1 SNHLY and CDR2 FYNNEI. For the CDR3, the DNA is TGTGCCAGCAGGCGGACAGGGGCTTCGAGGGGCGGCTACACCTTC. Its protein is CASRRTGASRGGYTF.

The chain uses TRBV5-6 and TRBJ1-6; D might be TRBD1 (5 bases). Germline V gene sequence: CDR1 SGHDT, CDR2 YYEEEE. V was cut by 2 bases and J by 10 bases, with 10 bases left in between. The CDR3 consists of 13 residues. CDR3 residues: CASSFTGGSPLHF. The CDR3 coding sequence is TGTGCCAGCAGCTTCACTGGGGGGTCACCCCTCCACTTT.

The CDR3 protein is CASSLYGGVNTEAFF. CDR3 bases: TGTGCCAGCAGTTTATATGGAGGAGTGAACACTGAAGCTTTCTTT. The rearrangement links TRBV28 to TRBJ1-1, with D hard to call. This CDR3 is built from 15 residues. Trimming stripped 1 base from V and 0 bases from J, with 9 bases between. Germline loops: CDR1 MDHEN, CDR2 SYDVKM.

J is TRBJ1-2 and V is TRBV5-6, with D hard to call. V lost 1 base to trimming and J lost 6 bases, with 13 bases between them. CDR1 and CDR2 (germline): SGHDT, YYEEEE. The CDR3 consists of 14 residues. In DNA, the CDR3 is TGTGCCAGCAGCTTGTTAATGTTCGACAATGGCTACACCTTC. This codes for CASSLLMFDNGYTF.

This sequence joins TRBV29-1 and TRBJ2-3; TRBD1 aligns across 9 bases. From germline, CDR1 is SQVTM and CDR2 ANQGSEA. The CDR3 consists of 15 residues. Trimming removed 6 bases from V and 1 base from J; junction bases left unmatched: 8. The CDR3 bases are TGCAGCGTGACCCCGGACAGGGGCGGCACAGATACGCAGTATTTT. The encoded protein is CSVTPDRGGTDTQYF.

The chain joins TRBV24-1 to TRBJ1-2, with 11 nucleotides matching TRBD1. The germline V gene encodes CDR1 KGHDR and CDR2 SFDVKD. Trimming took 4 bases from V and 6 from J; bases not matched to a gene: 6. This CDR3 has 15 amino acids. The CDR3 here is CATSDPGQGVHGYTF. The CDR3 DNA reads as TGTGCCACCAGTGACCCGGGACAGGGGGTCCATGGCTACACCTTC.

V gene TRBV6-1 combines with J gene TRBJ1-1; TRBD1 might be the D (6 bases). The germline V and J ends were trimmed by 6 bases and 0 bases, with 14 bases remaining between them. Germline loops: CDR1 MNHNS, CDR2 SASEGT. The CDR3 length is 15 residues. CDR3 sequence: CASREQGFVNTEAFF. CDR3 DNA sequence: TGTGCCAGCAGAGAACAGGGATTTGTGAACACTGAAGCTTTCTTT.

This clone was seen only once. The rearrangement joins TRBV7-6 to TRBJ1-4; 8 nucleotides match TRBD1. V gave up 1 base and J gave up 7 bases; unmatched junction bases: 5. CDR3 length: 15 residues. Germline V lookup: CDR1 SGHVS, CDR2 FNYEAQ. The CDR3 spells CASSLGTGFGEKLFF. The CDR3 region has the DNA TGTGCCAGCAGCTTAGGGACAGGGTTCGGTGAAAAACTGTTTTTT.